This T cell receptor beta chain was captured by sequencing in a study of blood T cells in healthy people across ages. CDR3 length: 15 residues. Trimming cost V 6 bases and J 6 bases; bases outside gene matches: 9. Germline V gene sequence: CDR1 SGHAT, CDR2 FQNNGV. A second PCR, run for about 7 to 11 cycles, used a sample-barcoded 5' primer plus a J-beta primer mix. TCRdb reanalysed the 5' RACE reads using MiXCR and keeps one entry per CDR3 protein. The data show 700,000 to 850,000 distinct CDR3 sequences, with 53% seen just once and roughly two fifths held by the top ten. This clonotype was observed a handful of times.

J is TRBJ2-1 and V is TRBV11-2; 9 bases are a match to TRBD1. Input material: blood. This clonotype originated in an elderly man in good health. The CDR3 sequence is CASSNPGQGFNEQFF. As DNA, the CDR3 is TGTGCCAGCAGTAACCCGGGACAGGGATTCAATGAGCAGTTCTTC.